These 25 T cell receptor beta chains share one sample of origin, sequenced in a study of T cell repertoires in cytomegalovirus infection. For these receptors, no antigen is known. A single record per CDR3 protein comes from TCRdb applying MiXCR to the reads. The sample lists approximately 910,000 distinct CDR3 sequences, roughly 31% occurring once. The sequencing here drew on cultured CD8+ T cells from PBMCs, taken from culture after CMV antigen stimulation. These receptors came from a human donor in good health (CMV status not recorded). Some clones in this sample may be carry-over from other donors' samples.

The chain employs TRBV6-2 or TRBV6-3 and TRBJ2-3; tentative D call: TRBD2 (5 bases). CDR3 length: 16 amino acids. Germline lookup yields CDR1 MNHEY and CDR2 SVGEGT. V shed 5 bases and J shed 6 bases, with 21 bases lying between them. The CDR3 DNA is TGTGCCAGCAGTGAAGGAAGCTGGTGGGAGTCGGATACGCAGTATTTT. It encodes CASSEGSWWESDTQYF.

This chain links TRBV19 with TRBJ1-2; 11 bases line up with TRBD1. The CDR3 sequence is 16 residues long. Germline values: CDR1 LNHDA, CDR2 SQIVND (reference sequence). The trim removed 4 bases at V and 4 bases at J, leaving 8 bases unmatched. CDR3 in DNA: TGTGCCAGTAGTAGGGACAGGGGGAGAAACCGCTATGGCTACACCTTC. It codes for CASSRDRGRNRYGYTF.

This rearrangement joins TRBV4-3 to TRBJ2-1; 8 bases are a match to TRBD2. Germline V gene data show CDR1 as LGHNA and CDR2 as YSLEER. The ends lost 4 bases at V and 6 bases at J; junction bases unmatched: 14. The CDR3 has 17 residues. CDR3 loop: CASSPSRGTRGLNEQFF. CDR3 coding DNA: TGCGCCAGCAGCCCCTCTCGGGGGACTAGAGGACTCAATGAGCAGTTCTTC.

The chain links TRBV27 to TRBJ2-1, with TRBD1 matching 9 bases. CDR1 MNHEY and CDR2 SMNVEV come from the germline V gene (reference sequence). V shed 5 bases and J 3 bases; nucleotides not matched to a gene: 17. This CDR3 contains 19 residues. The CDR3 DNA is TGTGCCAGCAGTCCCAGTCAACTACTACAGGGGGCGATCTACAATGAGCAGTTCTTC. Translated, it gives CASSPSQLLQGAIYNEQFF.

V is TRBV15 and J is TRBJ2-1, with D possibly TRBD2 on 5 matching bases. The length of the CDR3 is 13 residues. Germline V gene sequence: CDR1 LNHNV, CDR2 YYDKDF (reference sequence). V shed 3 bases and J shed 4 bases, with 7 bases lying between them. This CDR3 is CATSRTGYNEQFF. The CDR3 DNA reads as TGTGCCACCAGCAGGACGGGATACAATGAGCAGTTCTTC.

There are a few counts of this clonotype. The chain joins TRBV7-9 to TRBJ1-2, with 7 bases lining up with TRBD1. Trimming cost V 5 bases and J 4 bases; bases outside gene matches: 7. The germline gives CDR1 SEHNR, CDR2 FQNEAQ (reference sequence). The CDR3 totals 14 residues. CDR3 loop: CASSAGQDLYGYTF. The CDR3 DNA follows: TGTGCCAGCAGCGCCGGACAGGACCTCTATGGCTACACCTTC.

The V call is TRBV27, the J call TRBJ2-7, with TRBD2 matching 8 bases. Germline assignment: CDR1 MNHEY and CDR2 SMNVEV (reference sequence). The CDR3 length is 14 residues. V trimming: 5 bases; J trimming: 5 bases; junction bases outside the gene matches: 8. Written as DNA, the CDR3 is TGTGCCAGCAGTCGGGGGGGAGGGGCCAACGAGCAGTACTTC. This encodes CASSRGGGANEQYF.

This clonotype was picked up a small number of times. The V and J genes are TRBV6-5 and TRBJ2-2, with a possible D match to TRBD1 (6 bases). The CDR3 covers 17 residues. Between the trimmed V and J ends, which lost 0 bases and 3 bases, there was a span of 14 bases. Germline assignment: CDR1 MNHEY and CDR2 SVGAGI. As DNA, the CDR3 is TGTGCCAGCAGTTACTCGAACAGGGCGCAGGACACCGGGGAGCTGTTTTTT. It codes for CASSYSNRAQDTGELFF.

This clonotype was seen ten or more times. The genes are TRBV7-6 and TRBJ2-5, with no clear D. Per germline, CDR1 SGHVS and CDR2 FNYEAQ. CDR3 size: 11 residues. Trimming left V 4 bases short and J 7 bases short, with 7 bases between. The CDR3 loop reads CASSSRTTQYF. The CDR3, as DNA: TGTGCCAGCAGCTCCCGGACGACCCAGTACTTC.

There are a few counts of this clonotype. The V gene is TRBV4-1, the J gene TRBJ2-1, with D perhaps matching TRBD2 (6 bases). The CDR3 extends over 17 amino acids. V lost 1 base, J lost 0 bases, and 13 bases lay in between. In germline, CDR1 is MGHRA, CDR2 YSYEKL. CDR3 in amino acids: CASSQAGAGSSYNEQFF. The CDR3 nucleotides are TGCGCCAGCAGCCAAGCTGGAGCCGGGAGCTCCTACAATGAGCAGTTCTTC.

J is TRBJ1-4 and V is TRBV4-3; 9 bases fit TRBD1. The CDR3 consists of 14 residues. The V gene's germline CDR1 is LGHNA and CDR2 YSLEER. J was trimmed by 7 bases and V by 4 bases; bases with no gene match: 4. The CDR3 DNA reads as TGCGCCAGCAGCCCCTGGGACAGGGTTGAAAAACTGTTTTTT. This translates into CASSPWDRVEKLFF.

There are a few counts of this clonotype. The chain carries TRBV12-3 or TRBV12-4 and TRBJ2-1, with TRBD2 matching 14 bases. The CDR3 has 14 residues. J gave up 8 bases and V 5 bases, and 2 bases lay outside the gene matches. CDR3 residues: CASSRTSGGYEQFF. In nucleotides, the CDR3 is TGTGCCAGCAGTAGGACTAGCGGGGGGTATGAGCAGTTCTTC.

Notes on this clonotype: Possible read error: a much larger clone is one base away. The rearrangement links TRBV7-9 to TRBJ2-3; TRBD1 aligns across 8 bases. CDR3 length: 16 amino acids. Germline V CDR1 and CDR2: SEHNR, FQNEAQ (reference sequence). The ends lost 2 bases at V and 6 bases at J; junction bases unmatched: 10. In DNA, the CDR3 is TGTGCCAGCAGCTTAAATGGACAGGGTGCAACCGATACGCAGTATTTT. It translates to CASSLNGQGATDTQYF.

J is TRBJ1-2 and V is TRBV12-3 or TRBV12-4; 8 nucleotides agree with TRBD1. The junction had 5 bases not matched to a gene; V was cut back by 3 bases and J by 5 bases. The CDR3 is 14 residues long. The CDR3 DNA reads TGTGCCAGCAGTTTCGCGACAGGGGAGTATGGCTACACCTTC. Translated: CASSFATGEYGYTF.

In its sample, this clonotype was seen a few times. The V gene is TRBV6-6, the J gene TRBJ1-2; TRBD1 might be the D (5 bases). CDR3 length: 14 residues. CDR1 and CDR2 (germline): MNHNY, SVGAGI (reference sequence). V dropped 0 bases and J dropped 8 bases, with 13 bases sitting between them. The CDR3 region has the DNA TGTGCCAGCAGTTACTCGAGGGACCTTGAAGGCTACACCTTC. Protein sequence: CASSYSRDLEGYTF.

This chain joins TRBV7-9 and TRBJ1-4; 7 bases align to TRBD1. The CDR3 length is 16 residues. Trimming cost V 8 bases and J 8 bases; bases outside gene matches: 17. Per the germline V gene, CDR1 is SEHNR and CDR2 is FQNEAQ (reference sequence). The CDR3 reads CASGQLRTGSGEKLFF. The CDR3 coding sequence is TGTGCCAGCGGTCAGCTACGGACAGGCTCAGGCGAAAAACTGTTTTTT.

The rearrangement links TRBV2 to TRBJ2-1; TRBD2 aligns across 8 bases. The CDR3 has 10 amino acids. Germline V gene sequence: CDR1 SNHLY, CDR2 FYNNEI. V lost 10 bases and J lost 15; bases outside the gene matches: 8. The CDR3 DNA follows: TGTGCCATCTTAGCGGGGAATTGGTTCTTC. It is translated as CAILAGNWFF.

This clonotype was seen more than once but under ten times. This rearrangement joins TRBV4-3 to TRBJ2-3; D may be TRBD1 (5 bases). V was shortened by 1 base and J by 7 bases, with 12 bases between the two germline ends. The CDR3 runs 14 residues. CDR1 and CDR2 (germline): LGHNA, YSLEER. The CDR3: CASSQGQGSYTQYF. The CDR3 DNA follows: TGCGCCAGCAGCCAAGGGCAGGGAAGTTATACGCAGTATTTT.

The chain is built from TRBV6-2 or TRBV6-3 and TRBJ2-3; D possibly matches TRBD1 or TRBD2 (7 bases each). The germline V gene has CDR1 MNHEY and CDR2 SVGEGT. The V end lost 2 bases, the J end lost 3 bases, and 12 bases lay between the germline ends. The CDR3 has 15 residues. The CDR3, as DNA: TGTGCCAGCAGTTACGGGCAGGGGGGGACAGATACGCAGTATTTT. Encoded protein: CASSYGQGGTDTQYF.

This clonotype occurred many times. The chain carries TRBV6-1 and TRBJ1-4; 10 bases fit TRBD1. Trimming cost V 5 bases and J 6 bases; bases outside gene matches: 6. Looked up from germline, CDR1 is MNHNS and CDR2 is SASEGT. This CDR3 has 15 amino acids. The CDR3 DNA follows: TGTGCCAGCAGTCCCGCGGGGACAGGGGATGAAAAACTGTTTTTT. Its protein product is CASSPAGTGDEKLFF.

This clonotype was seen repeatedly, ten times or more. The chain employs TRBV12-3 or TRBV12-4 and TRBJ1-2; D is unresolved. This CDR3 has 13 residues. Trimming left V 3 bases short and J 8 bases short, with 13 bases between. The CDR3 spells CASSFAPTGGYTF. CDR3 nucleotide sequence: TGTGCCAGCAGTTTTGCCCCTACGGGGGGCTACACCTTC.

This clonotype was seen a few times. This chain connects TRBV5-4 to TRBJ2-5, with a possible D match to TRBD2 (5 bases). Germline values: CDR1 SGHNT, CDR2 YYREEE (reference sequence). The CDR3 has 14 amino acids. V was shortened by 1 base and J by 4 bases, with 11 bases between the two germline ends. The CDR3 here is CASSLWAEAETQYF. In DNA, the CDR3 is TGTGCCAGCAGCTTGTGGGCGGAGGCAGAGACCCAGTACTTC. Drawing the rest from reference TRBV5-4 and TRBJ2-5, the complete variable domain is ETGVTQSPTHLIKTRGQQVTLRCSSQSGHNTVSWYQQALGQGPQFIFQYYREEENGRGNFPPRFSGLQFPNYSSELNVNALELDDSALYLCASSLWAEAETQYFGPGTRLLVL.

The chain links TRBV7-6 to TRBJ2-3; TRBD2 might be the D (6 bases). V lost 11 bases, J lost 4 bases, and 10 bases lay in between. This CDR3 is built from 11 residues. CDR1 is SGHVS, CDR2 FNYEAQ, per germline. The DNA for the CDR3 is TGTGCCGGGGAGGTGCCAGATACGCAGTATTTT. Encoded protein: CAGEVPDTQYF.

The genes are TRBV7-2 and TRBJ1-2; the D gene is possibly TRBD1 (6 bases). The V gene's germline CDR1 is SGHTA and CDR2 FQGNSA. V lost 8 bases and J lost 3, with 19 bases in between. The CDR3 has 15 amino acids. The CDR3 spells CASPMANKGDYGYTF. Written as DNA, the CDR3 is TGTGCCAGCCCGATGGCCAACAAGGGGGACTATGGCTACACCTTC.

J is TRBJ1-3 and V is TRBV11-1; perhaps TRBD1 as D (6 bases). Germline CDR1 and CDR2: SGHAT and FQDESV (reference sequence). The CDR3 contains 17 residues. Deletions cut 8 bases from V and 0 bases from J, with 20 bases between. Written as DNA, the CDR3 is TGTGCCAGCCGAAGAAAGACAGGCGATGGCTCTGGAAACACCATATATTTT. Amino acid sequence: CASRRKTGDGSGNTIYF.